These T cell receptor beta chains were read from a single sample in a study of control samples from healthy donors and cancer patients. TCRdb keeps only in-frame clones here, not all; method: immunoSEQ multiplex PCR. The sample yields under 150,000 clones, more than 90% seen once. Sequencing was done on a sample of blood. The source is a young man in good health. Each CDR3 is given with its conserved first and last residue. A D gene is named only where the DNA matches it firmly. Some rows mark clone size as missing; the rest say once, few, many or name a class of expanded clone.

v_call,clone_size,d_call,cdr3_length,j_call,cdr3_nt,cdr3_aa
TRBV4-1,.,.,13,TRBJ1-5,TGCGCCAGCAGCCAAGACGGTGACCAGCCCCAGCATTTT,CASSQDGDQPQHF
TRBV5-1,few,.,15,TRBJ2-1,TGCGCCAGCAGCCCCGGGGCAAACTCCTACAATGAGCAGTTCTTC,CASSPGANSYNEQFF
TRBV29-1,.,.,12,TRBJ2-1,TGCAGCGTTGTGTTGGGCACATATGAGCAGTTCTTC,CSVVLGTYEQFF
TRBV3-1/TRBV3-2,.,TRBD1,15,TRBJ1-2,TGTGCCAGCAGCACACAAGGGGGCGAGCCTTATGGCTACACCTTC,CASSTQGGEPYGYTF
TRBV30,once,.,12,TRBJ1-2,TGTGCCTGGAGCGTAGTGGGCTATGGCTACACCTTC,CAWSVVGYGYTF
TRBV7-3,.,TRBD1,15,TRBJ1-4,TGTGCCAGCAGCTGCCGGCAGGGGGCGGGTGAAAAACTGTTTTTT,CASSCRQGAGEKLFF
TRBV2,.,TRBD2,18,TRBJ2-2,TGTGCCAGCTCCTTGTGGACTAGCGGGAGGGCCGGCACCGGGGAGCTGTTTTTT,CASSLWTSGRAGTGELFF
TRBV7-2,.,.,17,TRBJ2-1,TGTGCCAGCAGTTTTAGAGGTGGCGGGACAGCCTACAATGAGCAGTTCTTC,CASSFRGGGTAYNEQFF
TRBV6-5,.,.,14,TRBJ2-1,TGTGCCAGCAGTTCCCTCTTAAGTCTGTATGAGCAGTTCTTC,CASSSLLSLYEQFF
TRBV6-1,few,TRBD1,15,TRBJ2-7,TGTGCCAGCAGTGAAGTCGGACAGGTCTCCTACGAGCAGTACTTC,CASSEVGQVSYEQYF
TRBV4-1,.,.,15,TRBJ2-5,TGCGCCAGCAGCCAAGATTGGACCTCCGGGCGCGACCAGTACTTC,CASSQDWTSGRDQYF
TRBV9,.,TRBD1,17,TRBJ1-2,TGTGCCAGCAGCGTCGAAGCCGGGACAGGGAGTTACTATGGCTACACCTTC,CASSVEAGTGSYYGYTF
TRBV2,.,.,14,TRBJ2-2,TGTGCCAGCAAAAGGGGCACGAACACCGGGGAGCTGTTTTTT,CASKRGTNTGELFF
TRBV29-1,.,TRBD1,14,TRBJ1-2,TGCAGCGTTCGCGTGGGGGGGACAGGGGATGGCTACACCTTC,CSVRVGGTGDGYTF
TRBV11-3,.,TRBD1,13,TRBJ2-4,TGTGCCAGCAGCGGGGGACAGGGAATCGTTCAGTACTTC,CASSGGQGIVQYF
TRBV5-1,.,TRBD1,15,TRBJ1-2,TGCGCCAGCAGCGACAGTTCCGGGACAGCCTATGGCTACACCTTC,CASSDSSGTAYGYTF
TRBV24-1,once,TRBD2,15,TRBJ2-3,TGTGCCACCAGTGTACTAGCGGGACGCACAGATACGCAGTATTTT,CATSVLAGRTDTQYF
TRBV3-1/TRBV3-2,.,.,14,TRBJ1-6,TGTGCCAGCAGGCGCTCCGGGGCAAACACACCCCTCCACTTT,CASRRSGANTPLHF
TRBV15,.,.,14,TRBJ1-2,TGTGCCACCAGCGTCGAATCTAGGTCGCATGGCTACACCTTC,CATSVESRSHGYTF
TRBV5-5,.,.,13,TRBJ2-7,TGTGCCAGCAGCTTCAGACTGTTATACGAGCAGTACTTC,CASSFRLLYEQYF
TRBV6-6,.,.,14,TRBJ2-3,TGTGCCAGCAGTTACGGACTCGACACAGATACGCAGTATTTT,CASSYGLDTDTQYF
TRBV7-9,once,.,14,TRBJ2-2,TGTGCCAGCAGCTTAAACAAGAACACCGGGGAGCTGTTTTTT,CASSLNKNTGELFF
TRBV27,.,.,13,TRBJ2-7,TGTGCCAGCAACCGGGTAGGGTCCTACGAGCAGTACTTC,CASNRVGSYEQYF
TRBV29-1,.,.,11,TRBJ2-7,TGCAGCGCTTTACAGGCCTACGAGCAGTACTTC,CSALQAYEQYF
TRBV5-6,.,TRBD1,18,TRBJ2-2,TGTGCCAGCAGCTTGTACGGGGACAGCGGAGTGAACACCGGGGAGCTGTTTTTT,CASSLYGDSGVNTGELFF
TRBV9,.,TRBD1,16,TRBJ2-4,TGTGCCAGCAGCGTAGGGGACAGGGGGCACGGAAACATTCAGTACTTC,CASSVGDRGHGNIQYF
TRBV28,.,.,14,TRBJ2-1,TGTGCCAGCAGCCTGCCTCGGGCAGTAAATGAGCAGTTCTTC,CASSLPRAVNEQFF
TRBV28,.,.,12,TRBJ2-7,TGTGCCAGCAGTCCTAGCTGGAACGAGCAGTACTTC,CASSPSWNEQYF
TRBV7-9,.,.,14,TRBJ2-1,TGTGCCAGCAGATTAGGACCCGATTACAATGAGCAGTTCTTC,CASRLGPDYNEQFF
TRBV7-3,.,TRBD2,15,TRBJ2-5,TGTGCCAGCAGCTTAACGGGAGGGCCGGAAGAGACCCAGTACTTC,CASSLTGGPEETQYF
TRBV6-2/TRBV6-3,.,.,12,TRBJ1-1,TGTGCCAGCAGTTACATCGACACTGAAGCTTTCTTT,CASSYIDTEAFF
TRBV28,.,.,18,TRBJ2-7,TGTGCCAGCAGTTTATGGGCGGGGGACAGTCTTTCAGGCTACGAGCAGTACTTC,CASSLWAGDSLSGYEQYF
TRBV14,.,.,14,TRBJ2-1,TGTGCCAGCAGCCAACCGGGACTTTACAATGAGCAGTTCTTC,CASSQPGLYNEQFF
TRBV29-1,once,.,14,TRBJ1-1,TGCAGCGGTAAACCCACAGGGAGGAGAGATGAAGCTTTCTTT,CSGKPTGRRDEAFF
TRBV28,.,.,13,TRBJ2-5,TGTGCCAGCAGTTTAAGCCCCCGGGAGACCCAGTACTTC,CASSLSPRETQYF
TRBV7-9,.,.,16,TRBJ2-2,TGTGCCAGCAGCTCATCATACAGGGAATTGGGCGGGGAGCTGTTTTTT,CASSSSYRELGGELFF
TRBV28,once,TRBD2,14,TRBJ2-1,TGTGCCAGCAGTTTTGGCGGGAGGGGTGATGAGCAGTTCTTC,CASSFGGRGDEQFF
TRBV19,.,.,17,TRBJ1-6,TGTGCCAGTAAAGCCTCTTCTTGGGGGGATTATAATTCACCCCTCCACTTT,CASKASSWGDYNSPLHF
TRBV30,.,TRBD1,15,TRBJ2-7,TGTGCCTGGAGGCCGGGACAGGGGAAGAAAAACGAGCAGTACTTC,CAWRPGQGKKNEQYF
TRBV29-1,.,.,12,TRBJ1-2,TGCAGCGTTGAATGGCGGACTAGCGGCTACACCTTC,CSVEWRTSGYTF
TRBV28,.,.,15,TRBJ2-1,TGTGCCAGCAGCATGGGTGGGAGCTCCTACAATGAGCAGTTCTTC,CASSMGGSSYNEQFF
TRBV7-9,.,.,15,TRBJ1-1,TGTGCCAGCAGCTTAGTTAGACGGGGGAGTACTGAAGCTTTCTTT,CASSLVRRGSTEAFF
TRBV13,few,TRBD1,15,TRBJ1-1,TGTGCCAGCAGCCCCCCGGGCAGGGGGCGGACTGAAGCTTTCTTT,CASSPPGRGRTEAFF
TRBV2,.,.,14,TRBJ1-3,TGTGCCAGCGATTTAATGGGAGTTCGCGACACCATATATTTT,CASDLMGVRDTIYF
TRBV6-1,.,.,12,TRBJ1-1,TGTGCCAGCAGTGAAGCTGGGACTGAAGCTTTCTTT,CASSEAGTEAFF
TRBV19,few,.,16,TRBJ1-5,TGTGCCAGTAGTACCCGCCTGACAGGATTTGGCCAGCCCCAGCATTTT,CASSTRLTGFGQPQHF
TRBV27,.,.,14,TRBJ2-7,TGTGCCAGCAGTTTATCGGGCCGTATCTACGAGCAGTACTTC,CASSLSGRIYEQYF
TRBV15,.,.,16,TRBJ2-2,TGTGCCACCAGCAGAGGCGGAGGAGAAGGGACCGGGGAGCTGTTTTTT,CATSRGGGEGTGELFF
TRBV5-6,.,.,11,TRBJ2-7,TGTGCCAGCAGCTTAGGGGCAGTGAGTTACTTC,CASSLGAVSYF
TRBV7-2,.,.,12,TRBJ1-5,TGTGCCAGCAGCGACAGCAATCAGCCCCAGCATTTT,CASSDSNQPQHF
TRBV6-2/TRBV6-3,.,TRBD1,15,TRBJ2-7,TGTGCCAGCAGTTCACCGGGACAGGGGTCCTACGAGCAGTACTTC,CASSSPGQGSYEQYF
TRBV7-9,.,.,12,TRBJ2-7,TGTGCCAGCAGCTTAGACGCCTACGAGCAGTACTTC,CASSLDAYEQYF
TRBV5-6,.,TRBD2,16,TRBJ2-1,TGTGCCAGCAGCTGGGATCCAGCGGGAGTTTTGAATGAGCAGTTCTTC,CASSWDPAGVLNEQFF
TRBV19,.,TRBD2,19,TRBJ2-5,TGTGCCAGTAGTATGGAGGGACTAGTTGGAACGGGTACCGCCGAGACCCAGTACTTC,CASSMEGLVGTGTAETQYF
TRBV11-3,.,TRBD1,16,TRBJ2-7,TGTGCCAGCAGCCGAACCACGGGACAGCGATCCTACGAGCAGTACTTC,CASSRTTGQRSYEQYF
TRBV7-9,.,.,13,TRBJ2-6,TGTGCCAGCATAGTCTCTGGGGCCAACGTCCTGACTTTC,CASIVSGANVLTF
TRBV28,once,TRBD1,14,TRBJ1-2,TGTGCCAGCAGCCAACCGGGACAGGGTGACGGCTACACCTTC,CASSQPGQGDGYTF
TRBV7-9,once,.,16,TRBJ1-5,TGTGCCAGCAGCTTTTACAGGGTGGGTAGCAATCAGCCCCAGCATTTT,CASSFYRVGSNQPQHF